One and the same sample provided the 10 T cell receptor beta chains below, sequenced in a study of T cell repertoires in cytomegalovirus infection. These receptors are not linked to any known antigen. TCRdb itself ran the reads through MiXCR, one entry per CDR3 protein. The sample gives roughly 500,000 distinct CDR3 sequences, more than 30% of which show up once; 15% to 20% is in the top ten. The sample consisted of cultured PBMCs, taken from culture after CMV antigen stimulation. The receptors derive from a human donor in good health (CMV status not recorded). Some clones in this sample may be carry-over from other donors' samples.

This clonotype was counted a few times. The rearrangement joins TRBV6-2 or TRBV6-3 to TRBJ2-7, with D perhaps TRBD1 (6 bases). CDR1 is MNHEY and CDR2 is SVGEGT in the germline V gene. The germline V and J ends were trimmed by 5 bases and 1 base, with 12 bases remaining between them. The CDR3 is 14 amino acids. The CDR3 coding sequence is TGTGCCAGCAGTAAGCAGGGGCTTTCCTACGAGCAGTACTTC. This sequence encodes CASSKQGLSYEQYF.

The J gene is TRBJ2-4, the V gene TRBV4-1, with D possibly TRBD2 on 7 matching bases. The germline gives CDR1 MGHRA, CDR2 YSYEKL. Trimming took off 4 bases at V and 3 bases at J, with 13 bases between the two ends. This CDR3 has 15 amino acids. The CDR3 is CASSRGGGYKNIQYF. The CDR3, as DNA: TGCGCCAGCAGCCGAGGGGGGGGGTACAAAAACATTCAGTACTTC.

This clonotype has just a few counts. The CDR3 DNA reads TGCAGTGCTGGGGTAGCGGGAGTGATCAATGAGCAGTTCTTC. Its translation: CSAGVAGVINEQFF. The chain couples TRBV20-1 to TRBJ2-1; 9 bases match TRBD2. The germline V gene encodes CDR1 DFQATT and CDR2 SNEGSKA (reference sequence). The junction had 8 bases not matched to a gene; V was cut back by 5 bases and J by 6 bases. The CDR3 runs to 14 residues.

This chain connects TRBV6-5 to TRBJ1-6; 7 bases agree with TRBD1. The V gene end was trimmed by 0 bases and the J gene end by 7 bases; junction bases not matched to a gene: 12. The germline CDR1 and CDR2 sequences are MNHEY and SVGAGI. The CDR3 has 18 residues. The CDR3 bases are TGTGCCAGCAGTTACTCGATCGACAGGGCCCTGAGGAATTCACCCCTCCACTTT. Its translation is CASSYSIDRALRNSPLHF.

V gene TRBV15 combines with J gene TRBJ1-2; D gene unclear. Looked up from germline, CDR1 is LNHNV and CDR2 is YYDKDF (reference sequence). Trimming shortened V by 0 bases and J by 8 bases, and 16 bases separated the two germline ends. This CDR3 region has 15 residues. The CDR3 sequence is CATSRDIGGPGGYTF. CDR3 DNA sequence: TGTGCCACCAGCAGAGATATAGGCGGGCCTGGGGGCTACACCTTC.

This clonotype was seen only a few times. The CDR3 loop is CASSPIGGTPNTQYF. Written as DNA, the CDR3 is TGTGCCAGCAGCCCGATCGGAGGGACCCCCAATACGCAGTATTTT. V gene TRBV7-8 combines with J gene TRBJ2-3; TRBD2 might be the D (6 bases). Per germline, CDR1 SGHVS and CDR2 FQNEAQ. This CDR3 has 15 amino acids. V lost 5 bases, J lost 7 bases, and 19 bases lay in between.

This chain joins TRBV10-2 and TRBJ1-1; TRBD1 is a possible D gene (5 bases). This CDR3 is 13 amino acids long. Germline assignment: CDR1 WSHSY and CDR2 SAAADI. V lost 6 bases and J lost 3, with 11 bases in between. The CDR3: CASREQVHTEAFF. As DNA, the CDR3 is TGCGCCAGCAGGGAACAGGTACACACTGAAGCTTTCTTT.

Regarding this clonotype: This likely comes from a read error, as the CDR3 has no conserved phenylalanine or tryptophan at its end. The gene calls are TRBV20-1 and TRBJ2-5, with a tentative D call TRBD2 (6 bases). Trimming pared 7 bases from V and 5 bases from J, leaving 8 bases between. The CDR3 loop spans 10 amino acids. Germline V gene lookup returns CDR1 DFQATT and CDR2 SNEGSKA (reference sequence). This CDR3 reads CSVGRETQYY. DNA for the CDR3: TGCAGTGTAGGGAGGGAGACCCAGTACTAC.

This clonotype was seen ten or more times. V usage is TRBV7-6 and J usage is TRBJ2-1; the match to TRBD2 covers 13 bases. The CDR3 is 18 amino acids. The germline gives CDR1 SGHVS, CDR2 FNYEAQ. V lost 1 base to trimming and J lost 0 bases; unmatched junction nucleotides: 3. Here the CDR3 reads CASSLGLAGGNSYNEQFF. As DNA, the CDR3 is TGTGCCAGCAGCTTAGGACTAGCGGGGGGTAACTCCTACAATGAGCAGTTCTTC.

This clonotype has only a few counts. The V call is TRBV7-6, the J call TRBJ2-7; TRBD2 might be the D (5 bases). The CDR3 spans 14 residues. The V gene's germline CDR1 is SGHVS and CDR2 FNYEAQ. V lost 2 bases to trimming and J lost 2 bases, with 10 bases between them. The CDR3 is CASSLRGEPYEQYV. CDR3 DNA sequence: TGTGCCAGCAGCTTACGGGGAGAACCCTACGAGCAGTACGTC.